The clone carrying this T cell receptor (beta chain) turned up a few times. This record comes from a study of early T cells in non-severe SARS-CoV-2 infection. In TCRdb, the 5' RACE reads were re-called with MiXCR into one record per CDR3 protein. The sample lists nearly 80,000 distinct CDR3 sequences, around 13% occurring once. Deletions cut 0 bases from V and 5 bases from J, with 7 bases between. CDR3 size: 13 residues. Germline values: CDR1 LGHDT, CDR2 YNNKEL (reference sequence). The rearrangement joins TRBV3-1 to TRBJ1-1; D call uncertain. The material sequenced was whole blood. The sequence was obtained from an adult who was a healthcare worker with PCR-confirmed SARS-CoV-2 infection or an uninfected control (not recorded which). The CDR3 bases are TGTGCCAGCAGCCAAGATGGGATTACTGAAGCTTTCTTT. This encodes CASSQDGITEAFF.